These 17 T cell receptor beta chains were all obtained from the same sample, sequenced in a study of shared clonotypes between healthy human individuals. The data were produced by immunoSEQ multiplex PCR, yet TCRdb's version contains in-frame clones alone and is incomplete. The data contain millions of clones, under 95% of them singletons. It was CD45RO-negative cells, positively selected for CCR7, that made up naive CD8 cells, with terminally differentiated effector memory CD45RA+ cells excluded. The material sequenced was naive CD8+ T cells from PBMCs. The receptor source for this set is a man younger than 35 in good health. Some clones in this sample may be carry-over from other donors' samples.

This chain connects TRBV28 to TRBJ2-7; 10 bases line up with TRBD2. The CDR3 runs 14 residues. Germline V lookup: CDR1 MDHEN, CDR2 SYDVKM. V shed 4 bases, J shed 5 bases, and the junction held 5 bases outside the gene matches. As DNA, the CDR3 is TGTGCCAGCAGTTCCAGTCTAGCGGGAGACGAGCAGTACTTC. This sequence encodes CASSSSLAGDEQYF.

The chain carries TRBV4-1 and TRBJ2-2, with a tentative D call TRBD1 (6 bases). This CDR3 region has 16 residues. Trimming stripped 4 bases from V and 4 bases from J, with 16 bases between. Germline V gene sequence: CDR1 MGHRA, CDR2 YSYEKL. The CDR3 DNA follows: TGCGCCAGCAGCCTTTGGGCAGGGGATAGCACCGGGGAGCTGTTTTTT. Its protein is CASSLWAGDSTGELFF.

This rearrangement joins TRBV6-6 to TRBJ2-5; D remains ambiguous. Germline CDR1 reads MNHNY; CDR2 reads SVGAGI (reference sequence). Between the trimmed V and J ends, which lost 0 bases and 3 bases, there was a span of 8 bases. The CDR3 is made up of 14 amino acids. The CDR3 loop reads CASSYSYPEETQYF. In nucleotides, the CDR3 is TGTGCCAGCAGTTACTCGTATCCAGAAGAGACCCAGTACTTC.

The V and J genes are TRBV30 and TRBJ1-2; 7 positions agree with TRBD1. CDR3 length: 15 residues. Germline-derived CDR1 and CDR2 are GTSNPN and SVGIG (reference sequence). Trimming took 3 bases from V and 3 from J; bases not matched to a gene: 10. DNA of the CDR3: TGTGCCTGGAGGCGTGAGGGGGCGATCTACTATGGCTACACCTTC. This codes for CAWRREGAIYYGYTF.

Of note for this clone: The sample holds other DNA sequences that translate to the same CDR3. The V and J genes are TRBV27 and TRBJ1-5; weak D call: TRBD1 (6 bases). With 6 bases removed from V and 4 bases from J, the gap between germline ends came to 13 bases. There are 14 residues in the CDR3. Germline-derived CDR1 and CDR2 are MNHEY and SMNVEV (reference sequence). This CDR3 reads CASREQGINQPQHF. Written as DNA, the CDR3 is TGTGCCAGCAGAGAGCAGGGGATTAATCAGCCCCAGCATTTT.

The V gene is TRBV14, the J gene TRBJ1-1, with a weak D call TRBD1 (5 bases). CDR3 size: 14 residues. CDR1 is SGHDN and CDR2 is FVKESK in the germline V gene. V was trimmed by 6 bases and J by 0 bases, leaving 11 bases between them. The chain's CDR3 is CASRPRGLNTEAFF. The CDR3 nucleotides read TGTGCCAGCAGGCCGCGGGGCTTGAACACTGAAGCTTTCTTT.

With respect to this clone: Other DNA sequences in this sample translate to the same CDR3. This chain joins TRBV5-1 and TRBJ2-7; 9 bases agree with TRBD2. V lost 4 bases to trimming and J lost 4 bases; unmatched junction nucleotides: 9. CDR3 size: 15 residues. Germline loops: CDR1 SGHRS, CDR2 YFSETQ. The CDR3 is CASSPTSGGTYEQYF. CDR3 in DNA: TGCGCCAGCAGCCCGACTAGCGGAGGAACGTACGAGCAGTACTTC.

A single count supports this clone. The chain is built from TRBV29-1 and TRBJ2-1, with 14 bases that match TRBD2. V was pared by 3 bases and J by 0 bases, with 7 bases of the junction left unmatched. CDR3 length equals 18 residues. Germline loops: CDR1 SQVTM, CDR2 ANQGSEA. The chain's CDR3 is CSVERTSGRPSSYNEQFF. The CDR3 region has the DNA TGCAGCGTTGAGAGGACTAGCGGGAGGCCGAGCTCCTACAATGAGCAGTTCTTC.

The chain joins TRBV5-4 to TRBJ1-4; 7 bases line up with TRBD1. Germline CDR1 SGHNT, CDR2 YYREEE (reference sequence). V dropped 4 bases and J dropped 4; count of bases not matched to a gene: 7. This CDR3 is 15 amino acids long. This chain's CDR3 is CASSASGQSNEKLFF. CDR3 DNA: TGTGCCAGCAGCGCGTCGGGACAGAGTAATGAAAAACTGTTTTTT.

This chain uses TRBV7-8 with TRBJ2-3, with TRBD2 identical over 7 bases. V gave up 5 bases and J gave up 7 bases; unmatched junction bases: 9. Per germline, CDR1 SGHVS and CDR2 FQNEAQ. This CDR3 has 14 residues. CDR3 bases: TGTGCCAGCAGCCCCCCCGGGGAGGGCCATACGCAGTATTTT. It encodes CASSPPGEGHTQYF.

This clone was seen just once. The rearrangement links TRBV29-1 to TRBJ1-2; D remains unclear. Between the trimmed V and J ends, which lost 5 bases and 1 base, there was a span of 11 bases. CDR3 length: 13 residues. Germline CDR1 reads SQVTM; CDR2 reads ANQGSEA. Written as DNA, the CDR3 is TGCAGCGTTTCACGTGCAGTTAACTATGGCTACACCTTC. Translation: CSVSRAVNYGYTF. The full variable domain, with the rest looked up from reference TRBV29-1 and TRBJ1-2, is SAVISQKPSRDICQRGTSLTIQCQVDSQVTMMFWYRQQPGQSLTLIATANQGSEATYESGFVIDKFPISRPNLTFSTLTVSNMSPEDSSIYLCSVSRAVNYGYTFGSGTRLTVV.

This clone was seen once. The chain couples TRBV28 to TRBJ1-1; maybe TRBD1 (5 bases). CDR1 and CDR2 (germline): MDHEN, SYDVKM. Trimming pared 4 bases from V and 9 bases from J, leaving 27 bases between. The CDR3 loop spans 17 amino acids. The CDR3 DNA is TGTGCCAGCAGTTCAACATATTTCGACACCTCGGGGCGGAAAGCTTTCTTT. It yields the protein CASSSTYFDTSGRKAFF.

This chain connects TRBV7-2 to TRBJ2-7, with a tentative D call TRBD1 (5 bases). This CDR3 is 15 amino acids long. Germline V gene data show CDR1 as SGHTA and CDR2 as FQGNSA. Trimming removed 3 bases from V and 2 bases from J, with 14 bases in between. The CDR3 coding sequence is TGTGCCAGCAGCTTGCGGCAGGGCAATGCCTACGAGCAGTACTTC. Translated: CASSLRQGNAYEQYF.

This clone was detected once. V and J are TRBV9 and TRBJ2-7; TRBD2 aligns across 9 bases. Unmatched junction bases numbered 4, after V lost 3 bases and J lost 3 bases. Per the germline V gene, CDR1 is SGDLS and CDR2 is YYNGEE. CDR3 length equals 14 residues. In DNA, the CDR3 is TGTGCCAGCAGCGGCGGGGGGGAAGACTACGAGCAGTACTTC. Its protein is CASSGGGEDYEQYF.

The chain joins TRBV28 to TRBJ2-2; either TRBD1 or TRBD2 may fit D (5 bases each). V was trimmed by 5 bases and J by 0 bases, leaving 13 bases between them. Germline V gives CDR1 MDHEN, CDR2 SYDVKM. The CDR3 is 16 amino acids. The CDR3 DNA reads TGTGCCAGCAGTCTACGGGACCGCTCGAACACCGGGGAGCTGTTTTTT. Its translation: CASSLRDRSNTGELFF.

This chain uses TRBV27 with TRBJ1-1; perhaps TRBD1 as D (6 bases). Germline V CDR1 and CDR2: MNHEY, SMNVEV (reference sequence). The CDR3 covers 13 residues. Trimming left V 10 bases short and J 2 bases short, with 14 bases between. This CDR3 is CATSAGTNTEAFF. The CDR3 DNA follows: TGTGCCACCTCCGCCGGGACAAACACTGAAGCTTTCTTT.

The chain uses TRBV6-1 and TRBJ2-3; D unclear. This CDR3 is 14 amino acids long. The germline CDR1 and CDR2 sequences are MNHNS and SASEGT. V lost 9 bases, J lost 0 bases, and 13 bases lay in between. The CDR3 DNA reads TGTGCCAGTGAGGAAATTTCTAGCACAGATACGCAGTATTTT. This gives the protein CASEEISSTDTQYF.